The 20 T cell receptor beta chains below were found in one sample sequenced in a study of beta chain features in type 1 diabetes. Expressed TCRB transcripts got sequenced, as all isolated RNA was reverse transcribed. The repertoire was sequenced with immunoSEQ multiplex PCR; TCRdb's copy has only in-frame clones and lacks some. The sample records about 930,000 clones, 17% being singletons. The sample comprised naive CD4+ T cells from blood. The receptors stem from a young woman in good health.

This clone was observed a few times. Other DNA sequences in this sample translate to the same CDR3. The chain links TRBV6-6 to TRBJ2-1, with no clear D. The CDR3 has 12 residues. V lost 4 bases and J 4 bases, leaving 5 bases between the germline ends. Germline V CDR1 and CDR2: MNHNY, SVGAGI (reference sequence). The CDR3: CASSSRYNEQFF. The CDR3 DNA sequence: TGTGCCAGCAGTTCCCGTTACAATGAGCAGTTCTTC.

V usage is TRBV18 and J usage is TRBJ2-7; 7 bases are shared with TRBD1. Losses at the gene ends were 1 base for V and 3 bases for J; bases not matched to a gene: 6. Germline loops: CDR1 KGHSH, CDR2 LQKENI. The CDR3 runs to 15 residues. In DNA, the CDR3 is TGTGCCAGCTCACCACAGATGACAGGGAACTACGAGCAGTACTTC. Translating gives CASSPQMTGNYEQYF.

In its sample, this clone was seen a few times. The V gene is TRBV5-1, the J gene TRBJ2-1; a weak D match, TRBD1 (5 bases). The CDR3 covers 15 residues. Germline CDR1 SGHRS, CDR2 YFSETQ. V dropped 1 base and J dropped 0 bases, with 8 bases sitting between them. The DNA for the CDR3 is TGCGCCAGCAGCTTGATCGACAGCTCCTACAATGAGCAGTTCTTC. This encodes CASSLIDSSYNEQFF.

This clone was detected only a few times. The gene calls are TRBV18 and TRBJ2-5; possible D gene TRBD1, 6 bases. The CDR3 is 13 amino acids. Trimming pared 5 bases from V and 5 bases from J, leaving 12 bases between. Germline V gene data show CDR1 as KGHSH and CDR2 as LQKENI. The DNA of the CDR3 is TGTGCCAGCTCAGGGGGCCAGGGGGAGACCCAGTACTTC. Protein sequence: CASSGGQGETQYF.

V usage is TRBV7-3 and J usage is TRBJ2-6; D possibly corresponds to TRBD1 (5 bases). Germline V gene data show CDR1 as SGHTA and CDR2 as FQGTGA. There are 15 residues in the CDR3. The V end lost 1 base, the J end lost 4 bases, and 8 bases lay between the germline ends. The CDR3 DNA reads TGTGCCAGCAGCTTAAGGCAGGGCGGGGCCAACGTCCTGACTTTC. Amino acids: CASSLRQGGANVLTF.

The chain is built from TRBV21-1 and TRBJ1-1. TRBV21-1 is labeled a pseudogene. The CDR3 contains 11 residues. For the CDR3, the DNA is TGTGCCAGCTGCAGAGTAACTGAAGCTTTCTTT. Its protein is CASCRVTEAFF.

The V call is TRBV7-2, the J call TRBJ2-1; TRBD1 might be the D (6 bases). This CDR3 region has 14 residues. Germline V gene lookup returns CDR1 SGHTA and CDR2 FQGNSA. V shed 2 bases and J shed 9 bases, with 14 bases lying between them. CDR3 nucleotide sequence: TGTGCCAGCAGCTTAACAGGGAGAAGGAGTGAGCAGTTCTTC. This sequence encodes CASSLTGRRSEQFF.

The V and J genes are TRBV10-3 and TRBJ1-2, with D unresolved. Trimming took off 6 bases at V and 4 bases at J, with 15 bases between the two ends. This CDR3 has 14 amino acids. In germline, CDR1 is ENHRY, CDR2 SYGVKD. The CDR3 bases are TGTGCCATCAGCCCCAATTCCGAACTCTATGGCTACACCTTC. It codes for CAISPNSELYGYTF.

This clone was recorded a few times. Other DNA sequences within the sample encode an identical CDR3. The rearrangement uses TRBV6-6 and TRBJ2-7, with 10 bases matching TRBD1. Germline trimming cut 2 bases from V and 2 bases from J; bases unmatched to any gene: 0. Looked up from germline, CDR1 is MNHNY and CDR2 is SVGAGI (reference sequence). This CDR3 contains 14 residues. CDR3 region: CASSYGTGAYEQYF. The CDR3 DNA reads as TGTGCCAGCAGTTACGGGACAGGGGCCTACGAGCAGTACTTC.

The rearrangement links TRBV5-1 to TRBJ1-3, with TRBD1 identical over 7 bases. Germline CDR1 SGHRS, CDR2 YFSETQ. The CDR3 length is 15 residues. Germline trimming cut 4 bases from V and 1 base from J; bases unmatched to any gene: 5. The CDR3 is CASSQGTVSGNTIYF. The CDR3 DNA sequence: TGCGCCAGCAGCCAGGGGACAGTTTCTGGAAACACCATATATTTT.

This clone was detected a few times. This rearrangement joins TRBV18 to TRBJ1-4; D is perhaps TRBD1 (6 bases). The germline V gene encodes CDR1 KGHSH and CDR2 LQKENI. CDR3 length equals 16 residues. Trimming cost V 0 bases and J 6 bases, with 14 bases left between them. The DNA of the CDR3 is TGTGCCAGCTCACCACCGAACAGGGAGAGGGATGAAAAACTGTTTTTT. Translation gives CASSPPNRERDEKLFF.

This clone showed up just a few times. The chain couples TRBV9 to TRBJ2-4, with 8 bases identical to TRBD1. With V trimmed by 4 bases and J by 5 bases, 2 bases remained unmatched. CDR1 SGDLS and CDR2 YYNGEE come from the germline V gene. The CDR3 spans 13 residues. The CDR3 coding sequence is TGTGCCAGCAGCACGGGACAGGAAAACATTCAGTACTTC. Protein sequence: CASSTGQENIQYF.

The gene calls are TRBV6-5 and TRBJ2-3; the D is unclear. CDR3 size: 12 residues. V gave up 6 bases and J gave up 6 bases, with 10 bases separating them. The germline CDR1 and CDR2 sequences are MNHEY and SVGAGI. The CDR3 loop is CASRGKGDTQYF. The CDR3 DNA follows: TGTGCCAGCAGGGGGAAAGGGGATACGCAGTATTTT.

This clone occurred a few times. The chain links TRBV6-1 to TRBJ2-5; the D gene could be TRBD1 or TRBD2 (5 bases each). Germline CDR1 is MNHNS and CDR2 is SASEGT. The CDR3 consists of 14 residues. Trimming took 5 bases from V and 5 from J, leaving 15 bases between them. DNA of the CDR3: TGTGCCAGCAGTATCGAACGGGGCGGGGAGACCCAGTACTTC. Translation: CASSIERGGETQYF.

The chain couples TRBV7-3 to TRBJ2-3; the D is unclear. The CDR3 consists of 13 residues. From germline, CDR1 is SGHTA and CDR2 FQGTGA. Trimming left V 0 bases short and J 7 bases short, with 8 bases between. Here the CDR3 DNA reads TGTGCCAGCAGCTTAACGTTCTCAAATACGCAGTATTTT. This gives the protein CASSLTFSNTQYF.

This clone was seen more than once but under ten times. V is TRBV25-1 and J is TRBJ2-7; perhaps TRBD2 as D (5 bases). V was clipped by 1 base and J by 6 bases, with 10 bases between them. Germline values: CDR1 MGHDK, CDR2 SYGVNS. The CDR3 is 13 amino acids. Here the CDR3 reads CASSEWASSEQYF. In DNA form, the CDR3 reads TGTGCCAGCAGTGAATGGGCTAGCTCCGAGCAGTACTTC.

This chain connects TRBV5-4 to TRBJ2-5; D is tentatively TRBD1 or TRBD2 (7 bases each). Germline loops: CDR1 SGHNT, CDR2 YYREEE (reference sequence). V shed 0 bases and J shed 5 bases, with 17 bases lying between them. This CDR3 is 16 amino acids long. The CDR3 region has the DNA TGTGCCAGCAGCTTGGCCCTTCCAGGGGGGGTGGAGACCCAGTACTTC. Translation gives CASSLALPGGVETQYF.

The chain combines TRBV9 with TRBJ1-5; D might be TRBD1 (6 bases). Trimming stripped 4 bases from V and 1 base from J, with 15 bases between. Germline assignment: CDR1 SGDLS and CDR2 YYNGEE. The length of the CDR3 is 16 residues. As DNA, the CDR3 is TGTGCCAGCAGCCGTACAGGGTCGGGAAGCAATCAGCCCCAGCATTTT. This translates into CASSRTGSGSNQPQHF.

This clone was seen more than once but under ten times. The rearrangement joins TRBV6-5 to TRBJ1-1, with unresolved D. Germline V lookup: CDR1 MNHEY, CDR2 SVGAGI. CDR3 length: 12 residues. The V end was cut by 6 bases, the J end by 4 bases, with 9 bases between. CDR3 in DNA: TGTGCCAGCAGAGAATGGGTCACTGAAGCTTTCTTT. Residues: CASREWVTEAFF.

In its sample, this clone was seen once. The rearrangement links TRBV4-1 to TRBJ1-5, with D hard to call. This CDR3 spans 18 amino acids. Trimming removed 1 base from V and 3 bases from J, with 19 bases in between. Germline V lookup: CDR1 MGHRA, CDR2 YSYEKL. CDR3 loop: CASSQGSLALHLNQPQHF. The DNA of the CDR3 is TGCGCCAGCAGCCAAGGAAGTCTGGCCCTACACCTCAATCAGCCCCAGCATTTT.